One and the same sample provided the 5 T cell receptor beta chains below, sequenced in a study of shared clonotypes between healthy human individuals. Sequenced by immunoSEQ multiplex PCR; TCRdb stores in-frame clones only, minus some. The sample carries 700,000 or so clones, less than 80% recorded once. The source material was memory CD4+ T cells sorted from blood. Subset defined: CD45RA-negative fraction. All receptors come from a woman in her 30s in good health.

V is TRBV19 and J is TRBJ2-1, with TRBD2 matching 8 bases. This CDR3 region has 16 residues. The V segment lost 5 bases and the J segment 8 bases; nucleotides outside the gene matches: 14. Germline V gene data show CDR1 as LNHDA and CDR2 as SQIVND (reference sequence). Written as DNA, the CDR3 is TGTGCCAGTAGTTCCTATAAGGGTCCCGGGGGGGATGAGCAGTTCTTC. Protein product: CASSSYKGPGGDEQFF. The whole variable domain, filled in from reference TRBV19 and TRBJ2-1, reads DGGITQSPKYLFRKEGQNVTLSCEQNLNHDAMYWYRQDPGQGLRLIYYSQIVNDFQKGDIAEGYSVSREKKESFPLTVTSAQKNPTAFYLCASSSYKGPGGDEQFFGPGTRLTVL.

The chain carries TRBV28 and TRBJ1-2; D not resolved. Germline values: CDR1 MDHEN, CDR2 SYDVKM. This CDR3 region has 13 residues. Trimming stripped 3 bases from V and 5 bases from J, with 10 bases between. CDR3 nucleotide sequence: TGTGCCAGCAGTTTTTCGGGGAAGTATGGCTACACCTTC. As protein: CASSFSGKYGYTF.

J is TRBJ2-5 and V is TRBV2, with a possible D match to TRBD1 (5 bases). This CDR3 region has 12 residues. V lost 6 bases and J lost 5, with 10 bases in between. Germline values: CDR1 SNHLY, CDR2 FYNNEI. CDR3 region: CASSLNRETQYF. DNA for the CDR3: TGTGCCAGCAGCCTTAACAGGGAGACCCAGTACTTC.

This sequence joins TRBV6-1 and TRBJ1-2, with TRBD1 matching over 7 bases. The CDR3 consists of 15 residues. V lost 3 bases and J lost 0; bases outside the gene matches: 4. CDR1 and CDR2 from the germline V gene are MNHNS and SASEGT. The DNA for the CDR3 is TGTGCCAGCAGTGATACCGGGACAGCTAACTATGGCTACACCTTC. Amino acids: CASSDTGTANYGYTF.

The V call is TRBV6-5, the J call TRBJ2-7, with unresolved D. Germline assignment: CDR1 MNHEY and CDR2 SVGAGI. Between the trimmed V and J ends, which lost 2 bases and 0 bases, there was a span of 8 bases. The CDR3 extends over 14 amino acids. This chain's CDR3 is CASSYGANSYEQYF. The CDR3 DNA is TGTGCCAGCAGTTACGGAGCGAACTCCTACGAGCAGTACTTC.